The 23 T cell receptor beta chains below were found in one sample sequenced in a study of graft-versus-host responses after intestinal transplantation. Each mixed lymphocyte reaction held some 200,000 CFSE-labeled responders and some 200,000 irradiated violet-dye-labeled stimulators. This table comes from immunoSEQ multiplex PCR, and its TCRdb copy is limited to in-frame clones, with some not included. The sample has about 12,000 clones; around 30% are singletons. This specimen consisted of alloreactive CD8+ T cells from a mixed lymphocyte reaction culture, obtained before intestinal transplant. Subset specified: CFSE-low proliferating T cells sorted from approximately 6-day pre-transplant mixed lymphocyte reaction (GvH or HvG direction). The source is a human patient who received an intestinal transplant.

The V gene is TRBV5-1, the J gene TRBJ2-6; D gene uncertain. The V and J ends lost 2 bases and 1 base respectively, with 7 bases between them. This CDR3 region has 15 residues. CDR1 SGHRS and CDR2 YFSETQ come from the germline V gene. For the CDR3, the DNA is TGCGCCAGCAGCTTCCTCTGGTCTGGGGCCAACGTCCTGACTTTC. Protein sequence: CASSFLWSGANVLTF.

The chain employs TRBV7-9 and TRBJ2-7; 11 bases are a match to TRBD1. CDR1 and CDR2 from the germline V gene are SEHNR and FQNEAQ (reference sequence). Trimming removed 4 bases from V and 4 bases from J; junction bases left unmatched: 6. This CDR3 has 15 amino acids. In nucleotides, the CDR3 is TGTGCCAGCAGCTGGGGACAGGGGGTTAGTTACGAGCAGTACTTC. Residues: CASSWGQGVSYEQYF.

This chain connects TRBV9 to TRBJ2-1; 9 bases map to TRBD2. CDR3 length equals 15 residues. V was clipped by 0 bases and J by 4 bases; unmatched bases: 2. CDR1 is SGDLS, CDR2 YYNGEE, per germline. The CDR3 nucleotides are TGTGCCAGCAGCGTAGACGGACTAGCGTACAATGAGCAGTTCTTC. Its translation: CASSVDGLAYNEQFF.

With regard to this clone: A much larger clone lies one base from this, so it may be a read error. The genes are TRBV7-9 and TRBJ1-1; 7 bases are a match to TRBD1. The CDR3 runs 14 residues. CDR1 and CDR2 (germline): SEHNR, FQNEAQ (reference sequence). The ends lost 5 bases at V and 5 bases at J; junction bases unmatched: 8. The CDR3 DNA reads as TGTGCCAGCAGCCAAGGCGGGACAGCTACTGAAGCTTTCTTT. This translates into CASSQGGTATEAFF.

This clone has just a few counts. The chain joins TRBV7-2 to TRBJ2-7; D might be TRBD2 (5 bases). The CDR3 contains 15 residues. Germline CDR1 is SGHTA and CDR2 is FQGNSA. The ends were cut back, 2 bases at V and 2 bases at J, with 13 bases in the middle. DNA of the CDR3: TGTGCCAGCAGCTTACACGAGGGAGTCGCCTACGAGCAGTACTTC. Protein sequence: CASSLHEGVAYEQYF.

In its sample, this clone was seen a few times. The chain joins TRBV7-9 to TRBJ2-7; 7 bases agree with TRBD1. V lost 2 bases, J lost 5 bases, and 3 bases stayed unmatched. This CDR3 spans 13 amino acids. Germline V gene sequence: CDR1 SEHNR, CDR2 FQNEAQ (reference sequence). CDR3 amino acids: CASSLSGGHEQYF. DNA of the CDR3: TGTGCCAGCAGCTTATCAGGGGGTCACGAGCAGTACTTC.

CDR3 nucleotide sequence: TGTGCCAGCAGCCAAGATTCGATAGAAGCTTTCTTT. It is translated as CASSQDSIEAFF. The genes are TRBV4-2 and TRBJ1-1; D is unclear. The CDR3 sequence is 12 residues long. Germline loops: CDR1 LGHNA, CDR2 YNFKEQ. With 0 bases removed from V and 8 bases from J, the gap between germline ends came to 7 bases.

The V and J genes are TRBV9 and TRBJ2-7, with D perhaps TRBD2 (6 bases). Germline V gene data show CDR1 as SGDLS and CDR2 as YYNGEE. Trimming cost V 3 bases and J 5 bases, with 15 bases left between them. CDR3 size: 14 residues. The CDR3 loop reads CASSAEGGGDEQYF. CDR3 nucleotide sequence: TGTGCCAGCAGCGCGGAGGGCGGAGGGGACGAGCAGTACTTC. Based on the CDR3 plus reference TRBV9 and TRBJ2-7, the full variable domain is DSGVTQTPKHLITATGQRVTLRCSPRSGDLSVYWYQQSLDQGLQFLIQYYNGEERAKGNILERFSAQQFPDLHSELNLSSLELGDSALYFCASSAEGGGDEQYFGPGTRLTVT.

By share of the sample, this clone is medium-sized. This sequence joins TRBV19 and TRBJ2-1; D possibly corresponds to TRBD2 (5 bases). The V end was cut by 0 bases, the J end by 0 bases, with 12 bases between. The CDR3 runs to 17 residues. CDR1 LNHDA and CDR2 SQIVND come from the germline V gene (reference sequence). This chain's CDR3 is CASSIEWTGSSYNEQFF. The CDR3 DNA sequence: TGTGCCAGTAGTATAGAGTGGACTGGGAGCTCCTACAATGAGCAGTTCTTC.

This chain joins TRBV5-4 and TRBJ2-7; D call uncertain. Germline V gene data show CDR1 as SGHNT and CDR2 as YYREEE (reference sequence). V lost 1 base, J lost 3 bases, and 5 bases lay in between. The CDR3 has 12 amino acids. The CDR3 DNA is TGTGCCAGCAGCTTGTTAGGCTACGAGCAGTACTTC. Its translation: CASSLLGYEQYF.

By sample share, this clone is medium-sized. This chain joins TRBV7-3 and TRBJ1-1; no definite D call. Trimming removed 5 bases from V and 4 bases from J, with 8 bases in between. The CDR3 has 12 amino acids. Germline V gene lookup returns CDR1 SGHTA and CDR2 FQGTGA. The CDR3 DNA is TGTGCCAGCAGCCCAGGTACCACTGAAGCTTTCTTT. This encodes CASSPGTTEAFF.

This clone was found a few times. The chain joins TRBV18 to TRBJ1-2; 8 positions match TRBD1. Germline lookup yields CDR1 KGHSH and CDR2 LQKENI. There are 13 residues in the CDR3. V was clipped by 4 bases and J by 6 bases; unmatched bases: 4. CDR3 sequence (DNA): TGTGCCAGCTCACTCAGGACAGGGAATGGCTACACCTTC. This encodes CASSLRTGNGYTF.

The chain is built from TRBV11-2 and TRBJ2-7; 7 bases line up with TRBD2. V dropped 6 bases and J dropped 4; count of bases not matched to a gene: 12. The CDR3 totals 15 residues. Germline CDR1 SGHAT, CDR2 FQNNGV. CDR3 in DNA: TGTGCCAGCAGTAACTTCGCTAGCGGAGTTTACGAGCAGTACTTC. This sequence encodes CASSNFASGVYEQYF.

The chain employs TRBV19 and TRBJ1-1; D is possibly TRBD1 (6 bases). The V end lost 7 bases, the J end lost 8 bases, and 17 bases lay between the germline ends. The germline V gene encodes CDR1 LNHDA and CDR2 SQIVND (reference sequence). The CDR3 has 13 amino acids. CDR3 sequence reads: CASTLSGGLEAFF. As DNA, the CDR3 is TGTGCCAGTACCCTCTCGGGGGGGCTGGAAGCTTTCTTT.

To note about this clone: The junction differs from germline at one of its ends, possibly a read error. The CDR3 loop reads CAISLIGGAYEQYF. The CDR3 region has the DNA TGTGCCATCAGTTTGATAGGTGGGGCCTACGAGCAGTACTTC. V gene TRBV27 combines with J gene TRBJ2-7; no firm D call. The CDR3 sequence is 14 residues long. Looked up from germline, CDR1 is MNHEY and CDR2 is SMNVEV (reference sequence).

This sequence joins TRBV27 and TRBJ2-4, with D hard to call. The V gene's germline CDR1 is MNHEY and CDR2 SMNVEV (reference sequence). The CDR3 contains 13 residues. The V end was cut by 3 bases, the J end by 0 bases, with 3 bases between. CDR3 nucleotides: TGTGCCAGCAGTTTTGGAGCCAAAAACATTCAGTACTTC. Its protein product is CASSFGAKNIQYF.

This clone has a handful of counts. J is TRBJ2-7 and V is TRBV30; 8 bases are shared with TRBD2. V gave up 2 bases and J gave up 2 bases; unmatched junction bases: 11. Looked up from germline, CDR1 is GTSNPN and CDR2 is SVGIG (reference sequence). The CDR3 is 16 amino acids. The CDR3, as DNA: TGTGCCTGGAGTACCACTAGCGGTCGAACGGCCTACGAGCAGTACTTC. It encodes CAWSTTSGRTAYEQYF.

This clone was found a few times. The V call is TRBV27, the J call TRBJ2-5; 8 positions match TRBD1. Germline values: CDR1 MNHEY, CDR2 SMNVEV (reference sequence). The CDR3 runs to 15 residues. The V and J ends lost 6 bases and 5 bases, in that order; junction bases with no gene match: 11. The CDR3 is CASSLYGQGPETQYF. The CDR3 DNA follows: TGTGCCAGCAGCCTATACGGACAGGGTCCGGAGACCCAGTACTTC.

The chain employs TRBV28 and TRBJ1-3; TRBD1 might be the D (6 bases). There are 14 residues in the CDR3. V lost 2 bases, J lost 4 bases, and 9 bases lay in between. Germline assignment: CDR1 MDHEN and CDR2 SYDVKM. The CDR3 loop is CASSLPGAGNTIYF. The CDR3 DNA is TGTGCCAGCAGTTTACCAGGGGCGGGAAACACCATATATTTT.

CDR3 residues: CASSSGRSYNEQFF. DNA for the CDR3: TGTGCCAGCAGTAGTGGGAGAAGCTACAATGAGCAGTTCTTC. The chain recombines TRBV2 with TRBJ2-1, with D possibly TRBD2 on 5 matching bases. This CDR3 has 14 residues. From germline, CDR1 is SNHLY and CDR2 FYNNEI. Trimming left V 5 bases short and J 3 bases short, with 11 bases between.

This chain uses TRBV7-9 with TRBJ2-3; D ambiguous. This CDR3 is built from 11 residues. Germline V CDR1 and CDR2: SEHNR, FQNEAQ (reference sequence). Trimming shortened V by 3 bases and J by 4 bases, and 2 bases separated the two germline ends. This chain's CDR3 is CASSFSDTQYF. CDR3 bases: TGTGCCAGCAGCTTCTCAGATACGCAGTATTTT.

This chain links TRBV28 with TRBJ2-1; D perhaps matches TRBD2 (6 bases). Germline-derived CDR1 and CDR2 are MDHEN and SYDVKM. Between the trimmed V and J ends, which lost 6 bases and 0 bases, there was a span of 9 bases. The CDR3 consists of 14 residues. CDR3 loop: CASSLGLSYNEQFF. In DNA, the CDR3 is TGTGCCAGCAGCCTGGGACTCTCCTACAATGAGCAGTTCTTC. The complete variable domain, with remaining parts taken from reference TRBV28 and TRBJ2-1, reads DVKVTQSSRYLVKRTGEKVFLECVQDMDHENMFWYRQDPGLGLRLIYFSYDVKMKEKGDIPEGYSVSREKKERFSLILESASTNQTSMYLCASSLGLSYNEQFFGPGTRLTVL.

This clone has a handful of counts. V gene TRBV7-3 combines with J gene TRBJ2-7; the D is unclear. V dropped 3 bases and J dropped 2 bases, with 8 bases sitting between them. The germline CDR1 and CDR2 sequences are SGHTA and FQGTGA. This CDR3 is built from 13 residues. This CDR3 is CASSLEVTYEQYF. The CDR3, as DNA: TGTGCCAGCAGCTTGGAAGTGACCTACGAGCAGTACTTC.